Listed below are T cell receptor beta chains from one sample, sequenced in a study of monozygotic twins with inflammatory bowel disease. After re-calling the 5' RACE reads, TCRdb lists one entry per CDR3 protein, DNA absent. Listed are around 400,000 distinct CDR3 sequences; approximately 2.3% falls within the top ten. Sequenced sample: blood. All receptors come from a human donor with ulcerative colitis or Crohn's disease, or a healthy co-twin of an affected twin (not recorded which). The CDR3 runs from the conserved cysteine through the conserved F or W. Fields, in order: J gene, V gene, CDR3 protein.

TRBJ1-1 TRBV6-1 CASSGVPNTEAFF
TRBJ2-5 TRBV7-6 CASSWAQDRDQETQYF
TRBJ2-2 TRBV27 CASSYRGVVFTGELFF
TRBJ2-7 TRBV5-4 CASSWGQGYEQYF
TRBJ2-1 TRBV7-9 CASSLGLAGGPGNEQFF
TRBJ1-5 TRBV12-3/TRBV12-4 CASRRTHSNQPQHF
TRBJ2-3 TRBV5-4 CASSWKSGMGDTQYF
TRBJ2-5 TRBV30 CAWSPTGGLAAQGRYF
TRBJ1-1 TRBV7-2 CASSSSMNTEAFF
TRBJ1-1 TRBV12-3/TRBV12-4 CASSFPGQGAMNTEAFF
TRBJ1-2 TRBV28 CASREKKVTYGYTF
TRBJ2-4 TRBV25-1 CASSERGSYLAKNIQYF
TRBJ2-1 TRBV13 CASSALSGGLYNEQFF
TRBJ2-1 TRBV4-2 CASSQVARNEQFF
TRBJ2-2 TRBV7-9 CASSHRVKGTGELFF
TRBJ2-5 TRBV3-1 CASSQVETGGEETQYF
TRBJ2-2 TRBV7-2 CASSLDRSITGELFF
TRBJ1-3 TRBV4-2 CASSPTGTGSSGNTIYF
TRBJ2-5 TRBV5-1 CASNGQLQETQYF
TRBJ1-6 TRBV7-9 CASSPRQNSPLHF
TRBJ2-1 TRBV5-1 CASSLVGGASINEQFF
TRBJ2-1 TRBV4-3 CASSQVGRYNEQFF
TRBJ2-7 TRBV15 CATSNRGVYEQYF
TRBJ1-1 TRBV10-3 CAISEWTVGMNTEAFF
TRBJ2-4 TRBV11-2 CASSLTVKNIQYF